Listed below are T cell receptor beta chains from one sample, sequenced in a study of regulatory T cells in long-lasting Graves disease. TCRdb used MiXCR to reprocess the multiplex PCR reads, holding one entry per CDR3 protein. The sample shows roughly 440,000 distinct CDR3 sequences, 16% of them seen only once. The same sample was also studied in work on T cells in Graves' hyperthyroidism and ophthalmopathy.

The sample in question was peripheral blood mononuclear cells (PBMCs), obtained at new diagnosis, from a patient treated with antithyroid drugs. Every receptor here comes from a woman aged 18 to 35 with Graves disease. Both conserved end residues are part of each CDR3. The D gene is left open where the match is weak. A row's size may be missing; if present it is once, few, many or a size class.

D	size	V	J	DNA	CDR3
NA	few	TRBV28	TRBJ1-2	TGTGCCAGCAGTTTGAGCGTCTATGGCTACACCTTC	CASSLSVYGYTF
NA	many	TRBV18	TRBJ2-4	TGTGCCAGCTCACCAGTCAAGACTGCTTCCAAAAACATTCAGTACTTC	CASSPVKTASKNIQYF
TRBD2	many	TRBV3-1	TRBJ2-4	TGTGCCAGCAGCCACCTAACTAGCGGGAGTTCCAAAAACATTCAGTACTTC	CASSHLTSGSSKNIQYF
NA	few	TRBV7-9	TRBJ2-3	TGTGCCAGCACCCCTAACACAGATACGCAGTATTTT	CASTPNTDTQYF
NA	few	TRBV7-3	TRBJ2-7	TGTGCCAGCAGCCTCTCGAGACGTGCCCCCTACGAGCAGTACTTC	CASSLSRRAPYEQYF
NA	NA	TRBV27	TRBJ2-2	TGTGCCAGCAGAGCCATCTACGGCACCGGGGAGCTGTTTTTT	CASRAIYGTGELFF
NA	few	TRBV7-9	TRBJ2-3	TGTGCCAGCAGCCGGACTATTAACACAGATACGCAGTATTTT	CASSRTINTDTQYF
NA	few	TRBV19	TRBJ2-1	TGTGCCAGTAGGGGGGCTTCCTACAATGAGCAGTTCTTC	CASRGASYNEQFF
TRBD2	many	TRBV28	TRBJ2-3	TGTGCCAGCAGTTCAACTTTGAGCGGGAGTCTCGCAGATACGCAGTATTTT	CASSSTLSGSLADTQYF
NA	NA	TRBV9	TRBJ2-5	TGTGCCAGCAGTAACGACCAAGAGACCCAGTACTTC	CASSNDQETQYF